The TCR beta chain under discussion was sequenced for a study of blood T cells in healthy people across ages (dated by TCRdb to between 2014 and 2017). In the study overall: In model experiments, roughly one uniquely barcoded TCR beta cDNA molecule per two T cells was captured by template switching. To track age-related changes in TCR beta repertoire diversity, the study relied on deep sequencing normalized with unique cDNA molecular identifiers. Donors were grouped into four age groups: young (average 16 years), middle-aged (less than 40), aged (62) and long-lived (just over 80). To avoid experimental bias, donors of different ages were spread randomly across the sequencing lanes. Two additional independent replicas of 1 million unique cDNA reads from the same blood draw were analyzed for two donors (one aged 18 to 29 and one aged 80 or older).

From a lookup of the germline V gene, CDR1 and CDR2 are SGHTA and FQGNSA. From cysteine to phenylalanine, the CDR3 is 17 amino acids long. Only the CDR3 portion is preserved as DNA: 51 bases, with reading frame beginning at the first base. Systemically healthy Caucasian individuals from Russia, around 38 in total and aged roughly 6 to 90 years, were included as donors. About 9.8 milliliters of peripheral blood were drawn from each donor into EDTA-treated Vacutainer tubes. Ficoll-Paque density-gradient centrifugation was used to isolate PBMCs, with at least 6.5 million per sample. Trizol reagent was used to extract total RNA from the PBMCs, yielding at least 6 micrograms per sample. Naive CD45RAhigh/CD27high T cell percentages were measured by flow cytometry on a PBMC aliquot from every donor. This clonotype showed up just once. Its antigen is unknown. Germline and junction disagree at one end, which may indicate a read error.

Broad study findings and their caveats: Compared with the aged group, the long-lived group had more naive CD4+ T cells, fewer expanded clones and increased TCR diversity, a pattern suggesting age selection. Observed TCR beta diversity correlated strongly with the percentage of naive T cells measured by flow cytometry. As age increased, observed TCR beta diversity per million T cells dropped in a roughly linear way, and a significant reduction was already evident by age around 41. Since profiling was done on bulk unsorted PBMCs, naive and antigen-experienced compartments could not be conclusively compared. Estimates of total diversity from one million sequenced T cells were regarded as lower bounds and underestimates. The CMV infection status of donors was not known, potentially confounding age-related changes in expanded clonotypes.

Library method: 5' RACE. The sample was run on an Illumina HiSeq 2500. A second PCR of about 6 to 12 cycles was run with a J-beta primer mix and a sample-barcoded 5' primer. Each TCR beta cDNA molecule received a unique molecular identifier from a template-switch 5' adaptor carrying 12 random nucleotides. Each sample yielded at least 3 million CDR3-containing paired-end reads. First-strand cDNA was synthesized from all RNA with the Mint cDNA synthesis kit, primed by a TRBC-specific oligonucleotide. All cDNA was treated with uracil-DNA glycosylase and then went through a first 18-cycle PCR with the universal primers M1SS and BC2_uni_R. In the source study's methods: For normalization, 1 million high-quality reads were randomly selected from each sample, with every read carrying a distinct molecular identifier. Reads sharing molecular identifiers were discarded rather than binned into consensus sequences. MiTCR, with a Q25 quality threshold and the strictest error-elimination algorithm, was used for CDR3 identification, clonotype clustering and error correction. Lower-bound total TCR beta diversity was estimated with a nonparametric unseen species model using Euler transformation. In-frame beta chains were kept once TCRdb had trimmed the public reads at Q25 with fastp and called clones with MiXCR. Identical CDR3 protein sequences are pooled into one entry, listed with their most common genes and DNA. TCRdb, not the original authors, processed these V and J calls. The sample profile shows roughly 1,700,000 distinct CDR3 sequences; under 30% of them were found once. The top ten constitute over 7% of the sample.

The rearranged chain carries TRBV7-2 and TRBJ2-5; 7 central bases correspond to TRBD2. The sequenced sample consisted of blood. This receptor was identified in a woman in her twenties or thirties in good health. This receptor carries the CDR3 CAGSPGTHTVGGPEQYF. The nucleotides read TGTGCCGGCAGCCCCGGGACCCATACAGTGGGAGGGCCGGAGCAGTACTTC.